The clone carrying this T cell receptor (beta chain) was seen a few times. Antigen specificity is unknown. This entry belongs to a study of blood T cells in healthy people across ages. A sample-barcoded 5' primer and a J-beta primer mix were used in a second PCR of roughly 7 to 11 cycles. A minimum of 3 million CDR3-containing paired-end reads was obtained for each sample. TCRdb independently ran MiXCR on the 5' RACE reads; one entry per CDR3 protein. This sample has about 840,000 distinct CDR3 sequences; almost 30% occur once, and the top ten carry roughly a tenth. Study findings and constraints: Any changes in expanded clonotypes were possibly confounded, as donor CMV status remained unknown.

The CDR3 spans 13 residues. Germline V lookup: CDR1 MDHEN, CDR2 SYDVKM. The sample was also reused in another study, on T cells of mothers and their children. That source reports: The whole RNA yield was converted to cDNA, approximately 1.6 ug per 15 ul. There were over 8.5 million TCR beta CDR3 reads from each mother and approximately 3 million from each child.

The receptor was isolated from a woman in her thirties or forties in good health. The specimen was blood. V usage is TRBV28 and J usage is TRBJ2-7, with 7 bases aligning to TRBD1. This CDR3 is CEVRNRGSYEQYF. The DNA of the CDR3 is TGTGAGGTTAGGAACAGGGGCTCCTACGAGCAGTACTTC.